This record concerns one T cell receptor (beta chain) sequence. Antigen specificity is unknown. Generated by immunoSEQ multiplex PCR, the TCRdb table keeps only in-frame clones and is missing some. The sample shows over 60,000 clones, 88% of them seen only once. This sample is drawn from a study of T cell responses to AZD1222 COVID-19 vaccine. General study points: Just 6 or 7 AZD1222 recipients were seropositive at baseline.

The sequence was collected from an adult who received the MenACWY meningococcal vaccine as a control. This specimen consisted of peripheral blood, obtained 28 days after the second dose of the MenACWY control vaccine.

CDR3 DNA: TGTGCCAGCAGCTCCTCGGGGGTCTCCTACGAGCAGTACTTC. This sequence encodes CASSSSGVSYEQYF. This sequence joins TRBV7-8 and TRBJ2-7, with D maybe TRBD2 (6 bases). The length of the CDR3 is 14 residues. Trimming pared 4 bases from V and 0 bases from J, leaving 10 bases between. CDR1 and CDR2 from the germline V gene are SGHVS and FQNEAQ.